The clone carrying this T cell receptor (beta chain) was picked up one time. The repertoire was sequenced with immunoSEQ multiplex PCR; TCRdb's copy has only in-frame clones and lacks some. The table has about 400,000 clones, approximately 86% seen once. These data originate in a study of Ad26.COV2.S vaccination and SARS-CoV-2 variants. This CDR3 has 14 residues. Germline-derived CDR1 and CDR2 are MNHEY and SVGAGI. The V end was cut by 6 bases, the J end by 1 base, with 9 bases between. Treatment specified: roughly 20 received Ad26.COV2.S at low or high dose, single or two shots; several received placebo; per-sample allocation not given. Following the first vaccine or placebo injection, samples were taken on day 63.

The clonotype was recovered from a person aged 18-60 years who received the Ad26.COV2.S COVID-19 vaccine or a placebo. V is TRBV6-5 and J is TRBJ2-2; possibly TRBD1 for D (5 bases). This specimen was peripheral blood, taken in a trial of Ad26.COV2.S vaccine versus placebo. The CDR3 region is CASRPTGNTGELFF. The CDR3 DNA reads TGTGCCAGCAGGCCAACAGGGAACACCGGGGAGCTGTTTTTT.